This T cell receptor beta chain is drawn from a study of shared clonotypes between healthy human individuals. To note about this clone: This same CDR3 is encoded by further DNA sequences in the sample.

All donors were healthy HIV-negative adults lacking recent acute infections or vaccinations. The CDR3 is 15 amino acids. The junction had 6 bases not matched to a gene; V was cut back by 2 bases and J by 8 bases. Per the germline V gene, CDR1 is MRHNA and CDR2 is SNTAGT. The table came from immunoSEQ multiplex PCR; TCRdb's copy has only in-frame clones and leaves some out. The sample holds 95,000 to 120,000 clones; 55% to 70% are singletons and the top ten take about 25%. The V and J genes are TRBV6-4 and TRBJ2-1, with 10 bases aligning to TRBD2. Sequencing input: memory CD8+ T cells sorted from blood. The sample's subset: CD45RO+ cells pooled with CCR7-negative TemRA cells. The sequence was obtained from a woman under 40 in good health. In nucleotides, the CDR3 is TGTGCCAGCAGTGACGAACTAGCGGGAAGTGATGAGCAGTTCTTC. Translating gives CASSDELAGSDEQFF.